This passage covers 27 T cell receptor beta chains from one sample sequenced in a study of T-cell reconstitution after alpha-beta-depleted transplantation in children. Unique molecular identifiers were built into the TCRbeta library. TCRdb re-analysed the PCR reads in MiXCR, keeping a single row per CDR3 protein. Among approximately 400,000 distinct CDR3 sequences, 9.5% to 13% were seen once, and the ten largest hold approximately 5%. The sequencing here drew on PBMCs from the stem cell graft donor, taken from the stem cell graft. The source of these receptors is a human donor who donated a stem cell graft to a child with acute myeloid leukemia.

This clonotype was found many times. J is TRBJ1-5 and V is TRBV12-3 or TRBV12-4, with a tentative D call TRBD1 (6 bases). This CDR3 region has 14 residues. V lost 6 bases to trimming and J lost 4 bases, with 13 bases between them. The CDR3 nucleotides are TGTGCCAGCAGCAAGGGGGGGGCGAATCAGCCCCAGCATTTT. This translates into CASSKGGANQPQHF.

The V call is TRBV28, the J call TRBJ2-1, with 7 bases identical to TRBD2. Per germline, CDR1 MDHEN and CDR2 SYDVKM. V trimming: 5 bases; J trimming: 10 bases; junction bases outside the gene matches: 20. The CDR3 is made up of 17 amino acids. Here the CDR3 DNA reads TGTGCCAGCAGTCCCCCGCTCCGGTGGGGGGGGTCGTTGGAGCAGTTCTTC. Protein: CASSPPLRWGGSLEQFF.

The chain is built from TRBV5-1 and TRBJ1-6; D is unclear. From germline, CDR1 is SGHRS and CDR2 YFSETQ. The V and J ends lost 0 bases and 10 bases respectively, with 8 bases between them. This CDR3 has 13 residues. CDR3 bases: TGCGCCAGCAGCTTGGGACCCCAATCACCCCTCCACTTT. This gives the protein CASSLGPQSPLHF.

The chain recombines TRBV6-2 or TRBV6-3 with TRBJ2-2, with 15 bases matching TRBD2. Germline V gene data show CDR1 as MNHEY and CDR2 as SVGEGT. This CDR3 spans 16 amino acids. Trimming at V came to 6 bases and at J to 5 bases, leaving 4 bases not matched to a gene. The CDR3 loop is CASSTGLAGGTGELFF. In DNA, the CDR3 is TGTGCCAGCAGCACGGGACTAGCGGGAGGTACCGGGGAGCTGTTTTTT.

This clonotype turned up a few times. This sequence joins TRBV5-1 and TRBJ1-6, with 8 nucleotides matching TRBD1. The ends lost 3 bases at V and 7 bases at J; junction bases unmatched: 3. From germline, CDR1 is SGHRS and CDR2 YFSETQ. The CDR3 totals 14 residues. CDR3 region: CASSSGQENSPLHF. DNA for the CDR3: TGCGCCAGCAGCTCGGGACAGGAAAATTCACCCCTCCACTTT.

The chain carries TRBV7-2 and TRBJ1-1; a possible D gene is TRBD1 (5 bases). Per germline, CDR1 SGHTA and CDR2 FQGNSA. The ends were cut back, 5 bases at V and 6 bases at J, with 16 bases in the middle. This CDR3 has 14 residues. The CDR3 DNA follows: TGTGCCAGCAGCCTAGGGGAGGGGCTCTCTGAAGCTTTCTTT. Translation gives CASSLGEGLSEAFF. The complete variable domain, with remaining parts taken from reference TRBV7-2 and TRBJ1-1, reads GAGVSQSPSNKVTEKGKDVELRCDPISGHTALYWYRQSLGQGLEFLIYFQGNSAPDKSGLPSDRFSAERTGGSVSTLTIQRTQQEDSAVYLCASSLGEGLSEAFFGQGTRLTVV.

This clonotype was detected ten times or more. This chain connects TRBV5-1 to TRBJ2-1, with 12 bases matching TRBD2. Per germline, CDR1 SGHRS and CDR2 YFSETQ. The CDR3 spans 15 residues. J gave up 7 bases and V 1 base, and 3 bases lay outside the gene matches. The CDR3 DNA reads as TGCGCCAGCAGCTTGTCTCTAGCGGGGGGGAATGAGCAGTTCTTC. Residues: CASSLSLAGGNEQFF.

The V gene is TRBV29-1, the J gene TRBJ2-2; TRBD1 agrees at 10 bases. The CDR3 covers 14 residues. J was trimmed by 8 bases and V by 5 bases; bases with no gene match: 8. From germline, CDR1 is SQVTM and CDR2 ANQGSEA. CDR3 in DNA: TGCAGCGTTAGGTCCGGGACAGGGGCGGGGGAGCTGTTTTTT. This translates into CSVRSGTGAGELFF.

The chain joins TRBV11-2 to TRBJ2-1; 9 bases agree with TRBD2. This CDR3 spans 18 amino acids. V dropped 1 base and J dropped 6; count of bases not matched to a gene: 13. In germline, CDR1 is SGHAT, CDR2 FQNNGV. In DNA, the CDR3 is TGTGCCAGCAGCTTAGTTGTCCCTAGCGGGGACGTTCGCAATGAGCAGTTCTTC. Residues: CASSLVVPSGDVRNEQFF. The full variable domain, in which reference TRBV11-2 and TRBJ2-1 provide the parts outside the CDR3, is EAGVAQSPRYKIIEKRQSVAFWCNPISGHATLYWYQQILGQGPKLLIQFQNNGVVDDSQLPKDRFSAERLKGVDSTLKIQPAKLEDSAVYLCASSLVVPSGDVRNEQFFGPGTRLTVL.

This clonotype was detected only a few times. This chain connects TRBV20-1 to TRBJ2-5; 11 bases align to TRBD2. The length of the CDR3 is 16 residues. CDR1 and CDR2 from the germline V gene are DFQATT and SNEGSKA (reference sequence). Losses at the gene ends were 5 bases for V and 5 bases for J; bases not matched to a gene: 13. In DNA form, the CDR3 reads TGCAGTGCTTCCCAAGGGCTAGCGGGAGGCGAGGAGACCCAGTACTTC. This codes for CSASQGLAGGEETQYF.

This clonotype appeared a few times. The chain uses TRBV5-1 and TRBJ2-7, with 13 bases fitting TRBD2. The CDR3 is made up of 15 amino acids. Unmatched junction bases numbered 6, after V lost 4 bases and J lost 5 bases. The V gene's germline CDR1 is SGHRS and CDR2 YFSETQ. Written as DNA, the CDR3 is TGCGCCAGCAGCACGGGACTAGCGGGACCACACGAGCAGTACTTC. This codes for CASSTGLAGPHEQYF.

In DNA, the CDR3 is TGTGCCAGCAGCAAAGAGGGTCGGGGGGCAGCTTTCTTT. It translates to CASSKEGRGAAFF. This chain joins TRBV21-1 and TRBJ1-1; the listed D gene, TRBD1, was not tested against the DNA. TRBV21-1 is a recognized pseudogene. The CDR3 loop spans 13 amino acids.

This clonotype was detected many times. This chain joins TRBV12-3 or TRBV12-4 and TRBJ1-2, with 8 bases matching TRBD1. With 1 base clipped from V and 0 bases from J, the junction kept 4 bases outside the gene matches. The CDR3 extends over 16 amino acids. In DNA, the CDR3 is TGTGCCAGCAGTTTAGGGACAGGGATCTCTAACTATGGCTACACCTTC. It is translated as CASSLGTGISNYGYTF.

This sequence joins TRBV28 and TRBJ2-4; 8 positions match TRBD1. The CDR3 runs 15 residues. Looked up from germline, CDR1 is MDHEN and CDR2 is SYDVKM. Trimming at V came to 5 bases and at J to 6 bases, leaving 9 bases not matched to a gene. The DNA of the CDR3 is TGTGCCAGCAGTATTTACAGGGGGAAAGGAAACATTCAGTACTTC. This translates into CASSIYRGKGNIQYF.

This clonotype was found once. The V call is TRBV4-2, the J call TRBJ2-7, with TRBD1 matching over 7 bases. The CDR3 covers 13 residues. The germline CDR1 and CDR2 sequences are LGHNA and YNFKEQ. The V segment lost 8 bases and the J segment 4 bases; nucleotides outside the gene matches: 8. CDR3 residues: CASQPGTAYEQYV. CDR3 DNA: TGTGCCAGCCAACCCGGGACAGCTTACGAGCAGTACGTC.

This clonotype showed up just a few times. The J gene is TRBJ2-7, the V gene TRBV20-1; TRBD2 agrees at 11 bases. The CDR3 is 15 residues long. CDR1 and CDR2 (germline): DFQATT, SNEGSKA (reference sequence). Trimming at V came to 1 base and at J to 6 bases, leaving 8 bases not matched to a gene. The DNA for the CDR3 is TGCAGTGCTAGAGGGACTAGCGGGCCGGGATCCGAGCAGTACTTC. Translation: CSARGTSGPGSEQYF.

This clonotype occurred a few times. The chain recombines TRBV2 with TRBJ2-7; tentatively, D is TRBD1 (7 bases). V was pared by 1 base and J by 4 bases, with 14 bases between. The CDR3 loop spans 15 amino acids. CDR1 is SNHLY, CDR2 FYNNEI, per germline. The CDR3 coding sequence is TGTGCCAGCAGTGAAGGTGGAGGGGGCTTATACGAGCAGTACGTC. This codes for CASSEGGGGLYEQYV.

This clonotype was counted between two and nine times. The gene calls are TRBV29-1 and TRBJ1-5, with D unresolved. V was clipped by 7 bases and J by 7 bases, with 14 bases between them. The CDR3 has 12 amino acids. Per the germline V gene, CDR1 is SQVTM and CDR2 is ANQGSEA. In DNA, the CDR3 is TGCAGCGCCGGGGTGTACGGGCAGCCCCAGCATTTT. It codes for CSAGVYGQPQHF. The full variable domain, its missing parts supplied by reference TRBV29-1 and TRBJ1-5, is SAVISQKPSRDICQRGTSLTIQCQVDSQVTMMFWYRQQPGQSLTLIATANQGSEATYESGFVIDKFPISRPNLTFSTLTVSNMSPEDSSIYLCSAGVYGQPQHFGDGTRLSIL.

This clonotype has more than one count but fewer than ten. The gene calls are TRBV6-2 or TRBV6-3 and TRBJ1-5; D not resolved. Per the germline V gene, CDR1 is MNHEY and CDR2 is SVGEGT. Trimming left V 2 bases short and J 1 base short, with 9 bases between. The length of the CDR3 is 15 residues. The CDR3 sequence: CASSYSSRSNQPQHF. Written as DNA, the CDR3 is TGTGCCAGCAGTTACAGTAGTAGGAGCAATCAGCCCCAGCATTTT.

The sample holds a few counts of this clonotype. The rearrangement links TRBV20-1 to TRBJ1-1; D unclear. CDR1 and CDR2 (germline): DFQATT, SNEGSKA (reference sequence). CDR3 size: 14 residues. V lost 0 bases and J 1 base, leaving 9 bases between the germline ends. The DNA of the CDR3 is TGCAGTGCTAGAGATGCGGGGAAGAACACTGAAGCTTTCTTT. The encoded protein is CSARDAGKNTEAFF.

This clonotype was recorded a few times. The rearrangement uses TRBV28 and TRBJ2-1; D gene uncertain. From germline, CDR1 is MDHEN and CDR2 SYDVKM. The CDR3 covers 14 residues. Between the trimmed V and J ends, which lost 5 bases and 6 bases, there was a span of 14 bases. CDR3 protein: CASSPTTFLNEQFF. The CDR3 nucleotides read TGTGCCAGCAGTCCCACGACTTTCCTCAATGAGCAGTTCTTC.

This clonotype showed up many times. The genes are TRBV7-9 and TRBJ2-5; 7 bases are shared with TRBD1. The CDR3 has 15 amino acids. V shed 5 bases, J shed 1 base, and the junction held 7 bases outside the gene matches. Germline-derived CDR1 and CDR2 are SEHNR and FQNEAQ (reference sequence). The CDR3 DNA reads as TGTGCCAGCAGCCCAGGAAGGGGGCGCCAAGAGACCCAGTACTTC. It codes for CASSPGRGRQETQYF.

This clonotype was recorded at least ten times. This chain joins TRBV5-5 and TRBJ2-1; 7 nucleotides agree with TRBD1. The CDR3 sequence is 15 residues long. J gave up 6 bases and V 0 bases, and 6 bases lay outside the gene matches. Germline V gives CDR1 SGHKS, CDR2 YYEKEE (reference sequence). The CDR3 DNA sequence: TGTGCCAGCAGCTTGGGCCAGAGGGGGCTCAATGAGCAGTTCTTC. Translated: CASSLGQRGLNEQFF.

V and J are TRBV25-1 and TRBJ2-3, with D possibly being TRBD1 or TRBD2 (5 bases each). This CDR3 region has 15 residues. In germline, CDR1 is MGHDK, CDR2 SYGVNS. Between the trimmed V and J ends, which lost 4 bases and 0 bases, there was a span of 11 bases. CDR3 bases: TGTGCCAGCAGTGCAACCAGGGAGAGCACAGATACGCAGTATTTT. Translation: CASSATRESTDTQYF.

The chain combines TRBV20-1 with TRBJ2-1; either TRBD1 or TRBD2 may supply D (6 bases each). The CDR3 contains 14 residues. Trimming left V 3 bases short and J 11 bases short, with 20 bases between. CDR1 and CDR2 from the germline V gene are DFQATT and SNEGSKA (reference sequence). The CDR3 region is CSASPGATVYQQFF. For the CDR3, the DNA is TGCAGTGCTAGCCCGGGGGCGACCGTATATCAGCAGTTCTTC.

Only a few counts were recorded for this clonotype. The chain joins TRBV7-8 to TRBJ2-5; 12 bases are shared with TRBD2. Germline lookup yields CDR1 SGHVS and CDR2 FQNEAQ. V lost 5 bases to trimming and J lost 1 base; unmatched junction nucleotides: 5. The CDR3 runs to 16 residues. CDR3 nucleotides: TGTGCCAGCAGCCTCCAGACTAGCGGGAGCCAAGAGACCCAGTACTTC. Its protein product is CASSLQTSGSQETQYF.

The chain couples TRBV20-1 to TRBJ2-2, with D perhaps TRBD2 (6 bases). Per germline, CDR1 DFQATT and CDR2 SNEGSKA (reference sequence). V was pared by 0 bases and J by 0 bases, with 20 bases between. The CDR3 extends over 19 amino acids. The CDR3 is CSARDCGADESPNTGELFF. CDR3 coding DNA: TGCAGTGCTAGAGATTGCGGGGCTGACGAATCACCGAACACCGGGGAGCTGTTTTTT.